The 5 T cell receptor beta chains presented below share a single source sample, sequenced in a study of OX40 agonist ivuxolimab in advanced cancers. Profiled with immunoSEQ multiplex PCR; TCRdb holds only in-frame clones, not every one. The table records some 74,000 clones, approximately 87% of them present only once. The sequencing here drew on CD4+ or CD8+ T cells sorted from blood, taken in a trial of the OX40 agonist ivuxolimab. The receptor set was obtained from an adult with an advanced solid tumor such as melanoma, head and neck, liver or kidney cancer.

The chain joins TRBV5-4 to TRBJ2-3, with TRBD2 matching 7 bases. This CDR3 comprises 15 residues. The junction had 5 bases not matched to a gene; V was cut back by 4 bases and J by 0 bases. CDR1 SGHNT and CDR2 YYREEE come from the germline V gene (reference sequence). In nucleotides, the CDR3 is TGTGCCAGCAGCCGGACTAGTCTAAGCACAGATACGCAGTATTTT. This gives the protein CASSRTSLSTDTQYF.

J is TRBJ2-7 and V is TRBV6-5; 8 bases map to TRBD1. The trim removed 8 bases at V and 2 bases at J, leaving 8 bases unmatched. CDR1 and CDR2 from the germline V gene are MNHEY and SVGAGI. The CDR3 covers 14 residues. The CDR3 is CASQSPGGAYEQYF. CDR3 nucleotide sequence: TGTGCCAGCCAATCTCCAGGGGGCGCCTACGAGCAGTACTTC.

The CDR3 nucleotides are TGTGCCAGCAGCTTAAGGGTAGTGGAGACCCAGTACTTC. This codes for CASSLRVVETQYF. The gene calls are TRBV11-1 and TRBJ2-5; no firm D call. V lost 2 bases and J lost 5, with 9 bases in between. The length of the CDR3 is 13 residues. Germline-derived CDR1 and CDR2 are SGHAT and FQDESV (reference sequence). Full variable domain (rest looked up from reference TRBV11-1 and TRBJ2-5): EAEVAQSPRYKITEKSQAVAFWCDPISGHATLYWYRQILGQGPELLVQFQDESVVDDSQLPKDRFSAERLKGVDSTLKIQPAELGDSAMYLCASSLRVVETQYFGPGTRLLVL.

The CDR3: CASSPAGTGLYEQYF. CDR3 sequence (DNA): TGCGCCAGCAGCCCGGCCGGGACAGGGTTATACGAGCAGTACTTC. The chain is built from TRBV5-1 and TRBJ2-7; 9 bases line up with TRBD1. Trimming at V came to 4 bases and at J to 4 bases, leaving 9 bases not matched to a gene. This CDR3 has 15 amino acids. Germline V gene data show CDR1 as SGHRS and CDR2 as YFSETQ.

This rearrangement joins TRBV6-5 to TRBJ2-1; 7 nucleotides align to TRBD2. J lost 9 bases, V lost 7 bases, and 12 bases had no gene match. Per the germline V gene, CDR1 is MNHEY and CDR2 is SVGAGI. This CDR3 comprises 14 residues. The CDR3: CASKVREGLSEQFF. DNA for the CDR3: TGTGCCAGCAAGGTGAGGGAGGGCCTAAGTGAGCAGTTCTTC.